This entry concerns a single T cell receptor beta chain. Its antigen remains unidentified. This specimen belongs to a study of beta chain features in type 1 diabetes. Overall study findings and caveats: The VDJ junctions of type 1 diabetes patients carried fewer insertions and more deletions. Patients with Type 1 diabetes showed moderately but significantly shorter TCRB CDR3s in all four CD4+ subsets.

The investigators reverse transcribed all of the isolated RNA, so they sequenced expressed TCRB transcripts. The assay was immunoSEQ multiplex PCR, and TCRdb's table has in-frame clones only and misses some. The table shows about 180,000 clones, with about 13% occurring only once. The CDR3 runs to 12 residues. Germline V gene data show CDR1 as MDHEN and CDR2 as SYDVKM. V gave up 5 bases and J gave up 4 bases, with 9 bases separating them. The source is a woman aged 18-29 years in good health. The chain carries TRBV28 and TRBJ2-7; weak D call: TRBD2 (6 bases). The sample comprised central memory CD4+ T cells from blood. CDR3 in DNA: TGTGCCAGCAGTCGGGACTGGTACGAGCAGTACTTC. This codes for CASSRDWYEQYF.